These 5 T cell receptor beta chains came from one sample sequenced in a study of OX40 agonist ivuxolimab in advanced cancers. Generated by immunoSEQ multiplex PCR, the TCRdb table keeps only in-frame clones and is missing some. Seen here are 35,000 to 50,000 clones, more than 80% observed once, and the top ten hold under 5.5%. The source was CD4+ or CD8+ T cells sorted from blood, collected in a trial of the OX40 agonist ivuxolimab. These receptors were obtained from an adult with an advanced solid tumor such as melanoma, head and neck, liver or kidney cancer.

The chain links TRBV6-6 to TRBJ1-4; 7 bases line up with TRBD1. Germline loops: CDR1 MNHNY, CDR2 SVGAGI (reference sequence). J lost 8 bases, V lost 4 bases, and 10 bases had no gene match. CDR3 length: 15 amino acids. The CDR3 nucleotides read TGTGCCAGCAGTTCCCCCGGGACAGACGTAGAAAAACTGTTTTTT. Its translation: CASSSPGTDVEKLFF.

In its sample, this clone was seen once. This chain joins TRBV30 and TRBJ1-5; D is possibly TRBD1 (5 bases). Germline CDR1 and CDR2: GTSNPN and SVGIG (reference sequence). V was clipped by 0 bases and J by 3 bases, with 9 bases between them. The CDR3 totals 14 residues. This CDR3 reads CAWSVSTDNQPQHF. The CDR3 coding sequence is TGTGCCTGGAGTGTATCGACAGACAATCAGCCCCAGCATTTT.

CDR3 DNA: TGCGCCAGCAGCCAAGGGGTACACTACGAGCAGTACTTC. This encodes CASSQGVHYEQYF. The V and J genes are TRBV4-1 and TRBJ2-7; D not resolved. The V end lost 1 base, the J end lost 3 bases, and 7 bases lay between the germline ends. Germline V CDR1 and CDR2: MGHRA, YSYEKL. The CDR3 sequence is 13 residues long.

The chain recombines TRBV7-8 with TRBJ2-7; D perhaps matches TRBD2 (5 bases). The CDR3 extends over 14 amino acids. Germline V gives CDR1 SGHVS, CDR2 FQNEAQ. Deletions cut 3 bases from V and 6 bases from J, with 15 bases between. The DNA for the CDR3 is TGTGCCAGCAGCTTGGACGGGAATCCCCGCGAGCAGTACTTC. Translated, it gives CASSLDGNPREQYF. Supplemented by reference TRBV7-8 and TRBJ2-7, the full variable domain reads GAGVSQSPRYKVAKRGQDVALRCDPISGHVSLFWYQQALGQGPEFLTYFQNEAQLDKSGLPSDRFFAERPEGSVSTLKIQRTQQEDSAVYLCASSLDGNPREQYFGPGTRLTVT.

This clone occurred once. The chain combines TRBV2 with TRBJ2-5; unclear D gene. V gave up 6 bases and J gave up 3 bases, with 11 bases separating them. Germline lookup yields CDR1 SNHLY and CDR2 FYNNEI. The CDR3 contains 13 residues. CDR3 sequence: CASSARAEETQYF. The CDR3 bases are TGTGCCAGCAGCGCACGGGCGGAAGAGACCCAGTACTTC.